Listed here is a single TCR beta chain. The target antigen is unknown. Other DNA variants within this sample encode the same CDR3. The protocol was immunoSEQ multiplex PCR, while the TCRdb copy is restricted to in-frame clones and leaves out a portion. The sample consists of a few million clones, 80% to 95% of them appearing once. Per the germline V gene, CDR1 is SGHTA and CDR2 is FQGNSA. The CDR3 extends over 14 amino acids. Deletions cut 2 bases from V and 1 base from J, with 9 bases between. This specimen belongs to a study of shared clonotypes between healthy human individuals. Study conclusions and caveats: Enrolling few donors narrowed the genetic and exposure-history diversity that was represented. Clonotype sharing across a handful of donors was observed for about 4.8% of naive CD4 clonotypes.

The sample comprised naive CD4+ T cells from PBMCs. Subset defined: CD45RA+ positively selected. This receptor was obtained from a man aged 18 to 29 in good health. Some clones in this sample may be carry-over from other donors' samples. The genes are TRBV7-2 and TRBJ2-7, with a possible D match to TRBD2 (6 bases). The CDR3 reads CASSLTGSSYEQYF. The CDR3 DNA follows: TGTGCCAGCAGCTTAACCGGGAGTTCCTACGAGCAGTACTTC. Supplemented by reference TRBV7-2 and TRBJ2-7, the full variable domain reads GAGVSQSPSNKVTEKGKDVELRCDPISGHTALYWYRQSLGQGLEFLIYFQGNSAPDKSGLPSDRFSAERTGGSVSTLTIQRTQQEDSAVYLCASSLTGSSYEQYFGPGTRLTVT.